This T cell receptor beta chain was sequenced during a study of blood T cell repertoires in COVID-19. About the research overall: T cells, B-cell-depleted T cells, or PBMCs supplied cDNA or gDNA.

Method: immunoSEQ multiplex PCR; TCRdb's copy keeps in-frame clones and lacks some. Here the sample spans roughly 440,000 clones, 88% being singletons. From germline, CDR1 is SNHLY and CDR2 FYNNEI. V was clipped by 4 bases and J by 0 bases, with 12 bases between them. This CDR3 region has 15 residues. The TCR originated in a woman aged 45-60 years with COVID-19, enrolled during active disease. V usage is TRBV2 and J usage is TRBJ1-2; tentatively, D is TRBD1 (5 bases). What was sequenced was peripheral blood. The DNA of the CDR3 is TGTGCCAGCAGTGGTGAGACAGTTCCTAACTATGGCTACACCTTC. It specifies CASSGETVPNYGYTF.